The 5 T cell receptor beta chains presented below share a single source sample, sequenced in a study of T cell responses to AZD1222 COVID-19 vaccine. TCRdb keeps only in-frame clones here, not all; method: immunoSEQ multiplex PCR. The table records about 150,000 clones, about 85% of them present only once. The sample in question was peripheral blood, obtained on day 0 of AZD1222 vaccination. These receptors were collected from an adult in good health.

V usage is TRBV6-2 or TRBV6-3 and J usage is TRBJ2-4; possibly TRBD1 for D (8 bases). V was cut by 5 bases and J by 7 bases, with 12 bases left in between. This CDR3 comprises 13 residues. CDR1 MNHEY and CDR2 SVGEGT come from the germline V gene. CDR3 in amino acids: CASSGQGGNIQYF. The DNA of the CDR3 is TGTGCCAGCAGTGGACAGGGAGGGAACATTCAGTACTTC.

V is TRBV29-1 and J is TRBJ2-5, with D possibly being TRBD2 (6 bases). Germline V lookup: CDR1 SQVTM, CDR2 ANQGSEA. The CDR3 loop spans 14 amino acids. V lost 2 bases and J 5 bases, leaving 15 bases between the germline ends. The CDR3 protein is CSVEWRALAETQYF. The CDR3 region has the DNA TGCAGCGTTGAATGGCGGGCCCTAGCGGAGACCCAGTACTTC.

DNA of the CDR3: TGTGCCAGCAGCCGGGGGGGTAGCTCCTACGAGCAGTACTTC. It is translated as CASSRGGSSYEQYF. The chain couples TRBV5-5 to TRBJ2-7, with 8 nucleotides matching TRBD2. Per the germline V gene, CDR1 is SGHKS and CDR2 is YYEKEE (reference sequence). There are 14 residues in the CDR3. After removal of 4 bases from V and 0 bases from J, the junction contained 3 bases not matched to a gene.

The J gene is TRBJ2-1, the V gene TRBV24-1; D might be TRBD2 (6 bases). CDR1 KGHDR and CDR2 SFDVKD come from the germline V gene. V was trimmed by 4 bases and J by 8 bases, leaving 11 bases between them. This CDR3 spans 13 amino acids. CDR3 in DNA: TGTGCCACCAGTGACCTCACTAGCCATGAGCAGTTCTTC. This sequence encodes CATSDLTSHEQFF.

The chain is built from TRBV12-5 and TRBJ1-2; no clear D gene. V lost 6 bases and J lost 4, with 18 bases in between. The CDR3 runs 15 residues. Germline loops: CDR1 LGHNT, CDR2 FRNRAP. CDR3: CASGQEGRPAYGYTF. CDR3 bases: TGTGCTAGTGGACAAGAGGGTCGTCCGGCCTATGGCTACACCTTC.